This T cell receptor (beta chain) was documented in a study of shared clonotypes between healthy human individuals. Produced via immunoSEQ multiplex PCR; TCRdb's table is partial and in-frame only. The sample yields millions of clones, about 95% seen once. The V end was cut by 4 bases, the J end by 1 base, with 5 bases between. Germline lookup yields CDR1 SGHNT and CDR2 YYREEE (reference sequence). The CDR3 is made up of 13 amino acids. Study outcomes and limitations: Against clonotypes common to all four donors, non-shared ones had lower generation probabilities.

Turning to this clone: What it recognizes is unknown.

This rearrangement joins TRBV5-4 to TRBJ2-2; D not resolved. Sequencing used naive CD4+ T cells sorted from blood. Specified subset: CD45RA+ positively selected. The receptor was isolated from a man aged 18-30 years in good health. CDR3 DNA: TGTGCCAGCAGCAAAGAGAACACCGGGGAGCTGTTTTTT. This encodes CASSKENTGELFF. The whole variable domain, filled in from reference TRBV5-4 and TRBJ2-2, reads ETGVTQSPTHLIKTRGQQVTLRCSSQSGHNTVSWYQQALGQGPQFIFQYYREEENGRGNFPPRFSGLQFPNYSSELNVNALELDDSALYLCASSKENTGELFFGEGSRLTVL.